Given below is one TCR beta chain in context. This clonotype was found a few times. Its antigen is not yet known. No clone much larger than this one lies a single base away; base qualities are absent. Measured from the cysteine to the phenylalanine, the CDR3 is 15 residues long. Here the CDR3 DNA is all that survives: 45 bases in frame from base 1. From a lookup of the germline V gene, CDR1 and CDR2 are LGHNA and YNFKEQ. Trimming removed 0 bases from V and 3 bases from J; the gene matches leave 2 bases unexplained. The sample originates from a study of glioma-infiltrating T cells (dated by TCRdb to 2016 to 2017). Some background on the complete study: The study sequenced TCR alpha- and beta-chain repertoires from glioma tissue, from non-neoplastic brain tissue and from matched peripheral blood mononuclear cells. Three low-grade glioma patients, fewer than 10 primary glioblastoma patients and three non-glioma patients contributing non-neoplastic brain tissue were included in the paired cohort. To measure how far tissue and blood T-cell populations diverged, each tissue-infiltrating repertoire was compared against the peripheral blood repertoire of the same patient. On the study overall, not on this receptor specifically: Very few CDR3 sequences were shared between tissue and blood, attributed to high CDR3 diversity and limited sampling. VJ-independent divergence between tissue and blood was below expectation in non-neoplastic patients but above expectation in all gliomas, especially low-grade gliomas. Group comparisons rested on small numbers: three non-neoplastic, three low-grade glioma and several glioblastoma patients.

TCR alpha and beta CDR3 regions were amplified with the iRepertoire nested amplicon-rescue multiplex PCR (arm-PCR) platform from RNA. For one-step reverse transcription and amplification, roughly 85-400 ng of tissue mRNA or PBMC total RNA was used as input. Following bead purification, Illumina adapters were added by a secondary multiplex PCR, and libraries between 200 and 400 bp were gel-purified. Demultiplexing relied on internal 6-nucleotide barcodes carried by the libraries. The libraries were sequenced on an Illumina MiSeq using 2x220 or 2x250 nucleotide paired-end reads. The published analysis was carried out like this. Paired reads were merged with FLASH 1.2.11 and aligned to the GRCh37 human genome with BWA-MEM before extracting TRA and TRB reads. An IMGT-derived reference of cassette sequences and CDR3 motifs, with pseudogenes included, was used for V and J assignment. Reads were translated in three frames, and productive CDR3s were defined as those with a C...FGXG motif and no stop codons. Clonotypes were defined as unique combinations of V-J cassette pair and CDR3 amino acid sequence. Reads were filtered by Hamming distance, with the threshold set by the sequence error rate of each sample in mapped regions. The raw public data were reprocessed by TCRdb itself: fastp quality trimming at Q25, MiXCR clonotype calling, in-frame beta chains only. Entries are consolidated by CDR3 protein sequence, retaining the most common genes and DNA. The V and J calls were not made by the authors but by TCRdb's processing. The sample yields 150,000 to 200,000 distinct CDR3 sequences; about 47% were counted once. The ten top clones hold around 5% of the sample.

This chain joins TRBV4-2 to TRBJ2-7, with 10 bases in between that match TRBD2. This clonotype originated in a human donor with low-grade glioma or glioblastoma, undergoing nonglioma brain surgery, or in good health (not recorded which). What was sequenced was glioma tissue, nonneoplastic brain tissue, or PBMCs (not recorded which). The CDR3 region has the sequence CASSQETSGNYEQYF. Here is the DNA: TGTGCCAGCAGCCAAGAAACTAGCGGGAACTACGAGCAGTACTTC.